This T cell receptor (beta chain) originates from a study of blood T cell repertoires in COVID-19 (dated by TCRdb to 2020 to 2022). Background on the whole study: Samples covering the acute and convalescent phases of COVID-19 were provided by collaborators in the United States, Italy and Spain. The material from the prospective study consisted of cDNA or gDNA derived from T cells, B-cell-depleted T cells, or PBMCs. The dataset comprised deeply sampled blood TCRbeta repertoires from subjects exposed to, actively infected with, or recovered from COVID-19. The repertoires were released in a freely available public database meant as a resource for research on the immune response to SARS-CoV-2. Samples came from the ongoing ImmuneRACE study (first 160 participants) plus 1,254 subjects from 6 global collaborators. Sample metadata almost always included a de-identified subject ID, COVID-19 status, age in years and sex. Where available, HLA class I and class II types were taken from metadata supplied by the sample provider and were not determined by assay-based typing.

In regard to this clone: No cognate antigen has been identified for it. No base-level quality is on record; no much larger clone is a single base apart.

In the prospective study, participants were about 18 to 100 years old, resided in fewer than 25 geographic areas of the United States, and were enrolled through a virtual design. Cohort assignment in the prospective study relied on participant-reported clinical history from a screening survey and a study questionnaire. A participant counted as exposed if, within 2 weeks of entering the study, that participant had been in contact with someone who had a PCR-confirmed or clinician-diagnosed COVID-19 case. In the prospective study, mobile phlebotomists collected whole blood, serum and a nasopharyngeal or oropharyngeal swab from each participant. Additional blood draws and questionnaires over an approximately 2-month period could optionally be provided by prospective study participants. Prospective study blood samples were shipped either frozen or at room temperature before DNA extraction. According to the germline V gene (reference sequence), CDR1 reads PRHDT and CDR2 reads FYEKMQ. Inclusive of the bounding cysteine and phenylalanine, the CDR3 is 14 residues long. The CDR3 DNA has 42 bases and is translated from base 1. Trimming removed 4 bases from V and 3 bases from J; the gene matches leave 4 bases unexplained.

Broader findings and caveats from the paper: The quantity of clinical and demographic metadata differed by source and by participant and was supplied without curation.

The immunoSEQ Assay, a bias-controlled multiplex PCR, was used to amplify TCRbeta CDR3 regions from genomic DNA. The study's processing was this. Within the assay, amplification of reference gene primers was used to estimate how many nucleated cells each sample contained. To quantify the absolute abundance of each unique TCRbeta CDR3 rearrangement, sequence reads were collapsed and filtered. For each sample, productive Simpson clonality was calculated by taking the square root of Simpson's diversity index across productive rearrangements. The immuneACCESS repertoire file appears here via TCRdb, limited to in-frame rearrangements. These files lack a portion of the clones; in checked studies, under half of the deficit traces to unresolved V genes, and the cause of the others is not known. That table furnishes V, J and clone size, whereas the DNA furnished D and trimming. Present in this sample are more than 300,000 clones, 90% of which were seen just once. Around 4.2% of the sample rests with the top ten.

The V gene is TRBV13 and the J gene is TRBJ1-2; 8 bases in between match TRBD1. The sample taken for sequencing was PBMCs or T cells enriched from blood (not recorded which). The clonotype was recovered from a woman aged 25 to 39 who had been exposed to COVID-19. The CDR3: CASSSLTGDYGYTF. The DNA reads TGTGCCAGCAGCTCCCTGACAGGGGACTATGGCTACACCTTC.